These T cell receptor beta chains were read from a single sample in a study of blood T cell repertoires in COVID-19. Clones were sequenced by immunoSEQ multiplex PCR, and TCRdb holds only the in-frame ones, with some missing. The table includes over 200,000 clones, roughly 86% detected once. The sample consisted of peripheral blood. Every receptor here comes from a man aged 40-49 years who had recovered from COVID-19. Both conserved end residues are part of each CDR3. The D gene is left open where the match is weak. Clone size is stated in some rows and not others, as once, few, many or a class when expanded.

D gene	clone size	V gene	J gene	CDR3 protein	CDR3 DNA
NA	NA	TRBV2	TRBJ1-5	CASSEWRERPQHF	TGTGCCAGCAGTGAATGGAGGGAACGGCCCCAGCATTTT
TRBD1	NA	TRBV19	TRBJ1-4	CASSIRQGEKKLFF	TGTGCCAGTAGTATTCGACAGGGCGAGAAAAAACTGTTTTTT
TRBD1	NA	TRBV5-6	TRBJ1-3	CASSLRQGSTIYF	TGTGCCAGCAGCTTACGACAGGGGAGCACCATATATTTT
TRBD2	NA	TRBV7-8	TRBJ2-7	CASSLAYPGLASWEQYF	TGTGCCAGCAGCTTAGCCTACCCGGGACTAGCTTCGTGGGAGCAGTACTTC
NA	NA	TRBV29-1	TRBJ2-7	CSVGQGGPSYEQYF	TGCAGCGTTGGCCAAGGGGGTCCCTCCTACGAGCAGTACTTC
TRBD2	NA	TRBV30	TRBJ2-1	CAWSVTGGVLGNEQFF	TGTGCCTGGAGTGTAACGGGAGGGGTCTTAGGAAATGAGCAGTTCTTC
TRBD1	NA	TRBV2	TRBJ2-1	CASSEWGQGVFF	TGTGCCAGCAGTGAATGGGGACAGGGGGTGTTCTTC
TRBD1	NA	TRBV18	TRBJ1-2	CASSPNRGQRNGYTF	TGTGCCAGCTCACCGAACAGGGGTCAAAGGAATGGCTACACCTTC
TRBD2	NA	TRBV6-2/TRBV6-3	TRBJ2-5	CASSGTSLRETQYF	TGTGCCAGCAGTGGGACTAGTTTGAGGGAGACCCAGTACTTC
NA	NA	TRBV6-6	TRBJ2-5	CASRRLQETQYF	TGTGCCAGCAGGAGGTTACAAGAGACCCAGTACTTC
NA	NA	TRBV30	TRBJ2-7	CAWKPSVLSYEQYF	TGTGCCTGGAAGCCTAGCGTCCTCTCCTACGAGCAGTACTTC
NA	NA	TRBV27	TRBJ2-5	CASSFHGVAETQYF	TGTGCCAGCAGTTTTCACGGGGTTGCGGAGACCCAGTACTTC
TRBD2	NA	TRBV10-2	TRBJ2-5	CASSVAGDSLETQYF	TGCGCCAGCAGTGTGGCGGGGGACTCCCTGGAGACCCAGTACTTC
NA	NA	TRBV7-2	TRBJ2-7	CASSDAGRLSYEQYF	TGTGCCAGCAGCGACGCGGGACGCCTTTCCTACGAGCAGTACTTC
NA	NA	TRBV19	TRBJ2-7	CASSIDPTALSYEQYF	TGTGCCAGTAGTATAGATCCTACAGCCTTGTCCTACGAGCAGTACTTC
NA	NA	TRBV5-5	TRBJ2-7	CASSSGTGFEQYF	TGTGCCAGCAGCAGCGGGACAGGATTCGAGCAGTACTTC
NA	NA	TRBV29-1	TRBJ1-1	CSVVAGWNTEAFF	TGCAGCGTTGTGGCGGGGTGGAACACTGAAGCTTTCTTT
NA	once	TRBV11-2	TRBJ2-3	CASSFSLGTGDTQYF	TGTGCCAGCAGCTTCTCCCTTGGGACTGGGGATACGCAGTATTTT
NA	few	TRBV29-1	TRBJ1-4	CSVAQGVEEKLFF	TGCAGCGTCGCCCAAGGGGTGGAAGAAAAACTGTTTTTT
TRBD1	NA	TRBV5-1	TRBJ2-3	CASSLNRRGLGDTQYF	TGCGCCAGCAGCTTGAACAGAAGGGGGCTGGGAGATACGCAGTATTTT
TRBD1	NA	TRBV10-3	TRBJ2-7	CAITTDRIGEQYF	TGTGCCATCACCACGGACAGGATCGGGGAGCAGTACTTC
NA	once	TRBV7-3	TRBJ2-5	CASSLSPGIETQYF	TGTGCCAGCAGCTTAAGCCCAGGGATCGAGACCCAGTACTTC
NA	NA	TRBV4-3	TRBJ2-3	CASSKGTQGSLGTDTQYF	TGCGCCAGCAGCAAGGGAACCCAGGGGTCCCTGGGAACAGATACGCAGTATTTT
TRBD2	NA	TRBV7-2	TRBJ2-3	CASSLGRSIAGGPSDTQYF	TGTGCCAGCAGCTTAGGCAGGAGCATAGCGGGAGGGCCATCAGATACGCAGTATTTT
TRBD1	NA	TRBV4-3	TRBJ2-2	CASSQELDRVTGELFF	TGCGCCAGCAGCCAAGAACTGGACAGGGTAACCGGGGAGCTGTTTTTT